The text below deals with one T cell receptor beta chain. What it binds is unknown. TCRdb keeps only in-frame clones here, not all; method: immunoSEQ multiplex PCR. The sample yields tens of thousands of clones, roughly nine tenths seen once. This entry comes from a study of OX40 agonist ivuxolimab in advanced cancers. Study in general: The study treated patients with ivuxolimab, an agonistic anti-OX40 (CD134) antibody.

There are 16 residues in the CDR3. Between the trimmed V and J ends, which lost 4 bases and 0 bases, there was a span of 13 bases. Germline CDR1 SGHAT, CDR2 FQNNGV. Study outcomes and limitations: Expanded peripheral T cells had an undetermined antigen specificity.

The V call is TRBV11-2, the J call TRBJ1-3, with D hard to call. The sequence was obtained from an adult with an advanced solid tumor such as melanoma, head and neck, liver or kidney cancer. This material consisted of CD4+ or CD8+ T cells sorted from blood, taken in a trial of the OX40 agonist ivuxolimab. CDR3 in amino acids: CASSWRTVPSGNTIYF. The CDR3 bases are TGTGCCAGCAGCTGGAGGACGGTCCCCTCTGGAAACACCATATATTTT.